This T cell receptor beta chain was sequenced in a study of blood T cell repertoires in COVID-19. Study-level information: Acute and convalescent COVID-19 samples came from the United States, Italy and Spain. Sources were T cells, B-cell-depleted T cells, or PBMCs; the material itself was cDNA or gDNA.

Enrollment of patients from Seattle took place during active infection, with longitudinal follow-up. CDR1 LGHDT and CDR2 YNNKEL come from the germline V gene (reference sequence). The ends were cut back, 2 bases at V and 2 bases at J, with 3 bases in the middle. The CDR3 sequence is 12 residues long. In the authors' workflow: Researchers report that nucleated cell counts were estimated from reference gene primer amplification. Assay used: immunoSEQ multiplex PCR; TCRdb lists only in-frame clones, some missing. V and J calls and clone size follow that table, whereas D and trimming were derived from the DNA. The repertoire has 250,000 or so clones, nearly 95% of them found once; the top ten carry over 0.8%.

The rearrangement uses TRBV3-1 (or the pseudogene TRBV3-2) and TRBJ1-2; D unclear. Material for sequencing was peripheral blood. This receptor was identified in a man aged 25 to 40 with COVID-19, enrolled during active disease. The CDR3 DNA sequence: TGTGCCAGCAGCCAACAGAACTATGGCTACACCTTC. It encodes CASSQQNYGYTF.